One and the same sample provided the 18 T cell receptor beta chains below, sequenced in a study of T cells expressing NK-cell markers. With the 5' RACE reads reprocessed, TCRdb shows one record per CDR3 protein and no DNA. In total, the table holds about 550,000 distinct CDR3 sequences. The sequenced sample was blood T cells: a sorted CD56 or NKG2C T cell subset, CD4+ or CD8+ T cells, or bulk PBMC T cells (not recorded which). The receptors originated from a man younger than 35 in good health.

The chain carries TRBV7-9 and TRBJ1-1; no DNA is available, so the TRBD1 call from TCRdb remains unchecked. The CDR3 covers 13 residues. CDR1 SEHNR and CDR2 FQNEAQ come from the germline V gene (reference sequence). CDR3 sequence reads: CASSESGRTEAFF.

The V call is TRBV14, the J call TRBJ2-1; no DNA is available, so the TRBD1 call from TCRdb remains unchecked. The CDR3 sequence is 12 residues long. Germline-derived CDR1 and CDR2 are SGHDN and FVKESK. Here the CDR3 reads CASSLWRDEQFF.

The genes are TRBV2 and TRBJ1-3; TCRdb lists TRBD1, though no DNA is available to test this call. Germline V gene lookup returns CDR1 SNHLY and CDR2 FYNNEI. CDR3 length: 19 residues. The CDR3: CASSGRDRGAGDVGNTIYF.

The rearrangement joins TRBV19 to TRBJ2-1; TCRdb's D call of TRBD1 is untestable without DNA. CDR3 length: 16 residues. CDR1 LNHDA and CDR2 SQIVND come from the germline V gene (reference sequence). CDR3: CASSFPDRGRLYEQFF.

The rearrangement joins TRBV15 to TRBJ2-2; with no DNA, the TCRdb D assignment of TRBD2 cannot be verified. The CDR3 totals 19 residues. Germline CDR1 and CDR2: LNHNV and YYDKDF (reference sequence). The CDR3 spells CATSREGPRLAANTGELFF.

The CDR3 sequence is CASTTAVGSYNEQFF. The V and J genes are TRBV12-3 or TRBV12-4 and TRBJ2-1; TCRdb's D gene call, TRBD2, goes unchecked for lack of DNA. This CDR3 is built from 15 residues.

The chain recombines TRBV20-1 with TRBJ2-3; as DNA is missing, the TRBD1 call by TCRdb cannot be tested. The CDR3 spans 13 residues. Per germline, CDR1 DFQATT and CDR2 SNEGSKA (reference sequence). CDR3 protein: CSASGEPLDTQYF.

J is TRBJ1-2 and V is TRBV20-1; checking the TCRdb D call of TRBD1 is not possible without DNA. The CDR3 runs to 14 residues. CDR1 is DFQATT and CDR2 is SNEGSKA in the germline V gene (reference sequence). The CDR3 region is CSAPRQGASYGYTF.

This chain links TRBV9 with TRBJ2-7; the D call from TCRdb, TRBD2, cannot be confirmed without DNA. The V gene's germline CDR1 is SGDLS and CDR2 YYNGEE. The CDR3 length is 13 residues. This CDR3 is CASTLRELGEQYF.

The chain combines TRBV9 with TRBJ2-1; no DNA is available, so the TRBD2 call from TCRdb remains unchecked. This CDR3 is built from 15 residues. The V gene's germline CDR1 is SGDLS and CDR2 YYNGEE. The CDR3 region is CASSPGLADPEEQFF.

The chain joins TRBV6-4 to TRBJ2-1; the D gene TCRdb calls, TRBD2, cannot be checked with no DNA. This CDR3 region has 15 residues. CDR1 is MRHNA and CDR2 is SNTAGT in the germline V gene. The CDR3 loop reads CASSRQRESRNEQFF.

The chain employs TRBV15 and TRBJ2-5; with no DNA, the TCRdb D assignment of TRBD1 cannot be verified. This CDR3 contains 15 residues. Germline CDR1 and CDR2: LNHNV and YYDKDF (reference sequence). CDR3 in amino acids: CATSREPGQGETQYF.

The CDR3 reads CASTTPRDSQSSYNEQFF. The J gene is TRBJ2-1, the V gene TRBV12-3 or TRBV12-4; TCRdb picks TRBD2, but there is no DNA to check that call. The CDR3 runs 18 residues.

V usage is TRBV7-2 and J usage is TRBJ2-5; TCRdb indicates TRBD2, and absent DNA this call remains unverified. CDR3 length equals 16 residues. From germline, CDR1 is SGHTA and CDR2 FQGNSA. CDR3 sequence reads: CASSPPGLASHETQYF.

The V call is TRBV7-9, the J call TRBJ2-5. This CDR3 spans 11 amino acids. Germline CDR1 and CDR2: SEHNR and FQNEAQ (reference sequence). The CDR3 reads CASSSVETQYF.

V usage is TRBV28 and J usage is TRBJ2-5; TCRdb selects TRBD2, and the lack of DNA leaves this call unchecked. Germline V gene data show CDR1 as MDHEN and CDR2 as SYDVKM. The CDR3 sequence is 14 residues long. CDR3 region: CASSLASGGETQYF.

The CDR3 region is CASSDGTSGTQFF. The V gene is TRBV4-2, the J gene TRBJ2-1; TCRdb reports TRBD2, a call that lacks DNA to check it against. CDR3 size: 13 residues. Germline-derived CDR1 and CDR2 are LGHNA and YNFKEQ.

This chain uses TRBV4-3 with TRBJ1-6. Germline CDR1 LGHNA, CDR2 YSLEER. The CDR3 totals 14 residues. CDR3: CASSPKGSGSPLHF.